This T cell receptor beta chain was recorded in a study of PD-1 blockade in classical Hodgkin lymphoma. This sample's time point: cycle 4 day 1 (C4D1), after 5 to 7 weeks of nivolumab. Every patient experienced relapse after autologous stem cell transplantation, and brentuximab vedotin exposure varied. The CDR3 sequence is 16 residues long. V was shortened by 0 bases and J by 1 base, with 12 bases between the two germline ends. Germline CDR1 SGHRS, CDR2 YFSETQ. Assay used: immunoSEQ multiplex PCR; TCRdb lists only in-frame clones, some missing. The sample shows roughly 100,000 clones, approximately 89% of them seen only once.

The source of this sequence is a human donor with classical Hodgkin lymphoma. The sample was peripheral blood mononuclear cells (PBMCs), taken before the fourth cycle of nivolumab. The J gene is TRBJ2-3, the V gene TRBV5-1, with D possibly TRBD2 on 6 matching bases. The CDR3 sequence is CASSLAERVRTDTQYF. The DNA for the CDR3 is TGCGCCAGCAGCTTGGCTGAGCGGGTGCGCACAGATACGCAGTATTTT.